Given below is one T cell receptor (beta chain) in context. This PCR relied on a set of 60 Vbeta primers and 13 Jbeta primers. Sequencing was performed with immunoSEQ multiplex PCR; in TCRdb, only in-frame clones are kept and a portion is missing. This sample has about 140,000 clones; 75% to 85% occur once, and the top ten carry about 4.3%. This specimen belongs to a study of cytomegalovirus exposure and HLA in healthy donors. Germline values: CDR1 SGDLS, CDR2 YYNGEE. Trimming took 6 bases from V and 5 from J, leaving 17 bases between them. The CDR3 extends over 15 amino acids. The gene calls are TRBV9 and TRBJ2-2, with D tentatively TRBD2 (6 bases). This TCR was sampled from a man aged 40-55 years in good health and CMV-seronegative. Sequencing input: PBMCs. CDR3 in amino acids: CASTLGGVTTGELFF. The CDR3 bases are TGTGCCAGCACCCTAGGAGGGGTTACTACCGGGGAGCTGTTTTTT. Full variable domain (missing parts from reference TRBV9 and TRBJ2-2): DSGVTQTPKHLITATGQRVTLRCSPRSGDLSVYWYQQSLDQGLQFLIQYYNGEERAKGNILERFSAQQFPDLHSELNLSSLELGDSALYFCASTLGGVTTGELFFGEGSRLTVL.